Listed here are 9 T cell receptor beta chains from one sample, sequenced in a study of cytomegalovirus exposure and HLA in healthy donors. Primers included in the PCR were 60 Vbeta and 13 Jbeta primers. Assay used: immunoSEQ multiplex PCR; TCRdb lists only in-frame clones, some missing. The sample has approximately 120,000 clones; 17% are singletons. The specimen sequenced was PBMCs. Receptor source: a female donor in good health and CMV-seropositive.

This chain uses TRBV7-9 with TRBJ2-3; the match to TRBD2 covers 7 bases. There are 15 residues in the CDR3. Unmatched junction bases numbered 5, after V lost 0 bases and J lost 5 bases. Germline CDR1 and CDR2: SEHNR and FQNEAQ (reference sequence). The CDR3 region is CASSLAGGSRDTQYF. CDR3 nucleotide sequence: TGTGCCAGCAGCTTAGCGGGAGGGAGTCGAGATACGCAGTATTTT.

This clone was detected only a few times. This chain joins TRBV27 and TRBJ2-2; possible D gene TRBD2, 5 bases. The V end was cut by 6 bases, the J end by 6 bases, with 20 bases between. Germline V gives CDR1 MNHEY, CDR2 SMNVEV (reference sequence). This CDR3 contains 16 residues. CDR3 sequence reads: CASSPRRRFRSGELFF. As DNA, the CDR3 is TGTGCCAGCAGCCCTCGGAGGCGATTTCGTTCCGGGGAGCTGTTTTTT.

The genes are TRBV19 and TRBJ2-3; weak D call: TRBD2 (5 bases). CDR3 size: 14 residues. The V gene lost 7 bases and the J gene lost 6 bases, with 17 bases spanning the gap. In germline, CDR1 is LNHDA, CDR2 SQIVND (reference sequence). The CDR3 region is CASTRTRTLDTQYF. CDR3 DNA sequence: TGTGCCAGTACCCGTACTAGAACTTTGGATACGCAGTATTTT.

The J gene is TRBJ2-7, the V gene TRBV4-2; maybe TRBD2 (7 bases). Trimming took off 0 bases at V and 6 bases at J, with 18 bases between the two ends. From germline, CDR1 is LGHNA and CDR2 YNFKEQ. This CDR3 spans 16 amino acids. CDR3 sequence: CASSQDGRGAGGEQYF. The DNA of the CDR3 is TGTGCCAGCAGCCAAGATGGACGGGGGGCAGGAGGCGAGCAGTACTTC.

This clone appeared a few times. The chain uses TRBV5-1 and TRBJ1-1, with a weak D call TRBD1 (6 bases). V lost 3 bases and J lost 1, with 10 bases in between. CDR1 is SGHRS and CDR2 is YFSETQ in the germline V gene. The CDR3 covers 14 residues. CDR3 nucleotide sequence: TGCGCCAGCAGCTACCAACAGGGGAACACTGAAGCTTTCTTT. It specifies CASSYQQGNTEAFF. Full variable domain (rest looked up from reference TRBV5-1 and TRBJ1-1): KAGVTQTPRYLIKTRGQQVTLSCSPISGHRSVSWYQQTPGQGLQFLFEYFSETQRNKGNFPGRFSGRQFSNSRSEMNVSTLELGDSALYLCASSYQQGNTEAFFGQGTRLTVV.

Only a few counts were recorded for this clone. This chain joins TRBV6-6 and TRBJ2-7, with TRBD2 identical over 10 bases. CDR3 length: 15 residues. CDR1 MNHNY and CDR2 SVGAGI come from the germline V gene (reference sequence). The V and J ends lost 6 bases and 1 base, in that order; junction bases with no gene match: 6. CDR3 amino acids: CASRTTSGASYEQYF. The DNA for the CDR3 is TGTGCCAGCAGAACAACTAGCGGGGCATCCTACGAGCAGTACTTC.

This clone was counted only a few times. The V gene is TRBV5-1, the J gene TRBJ2-3; D might be TRBD2 (7 bases). The CDR3 extends over 16 amino acids. The V end was cut by 0 bases, the J end by 2 bases, with 13 bases between. Germline V gives CDR1 SGHRS, CDR2 YFSETQ. CDR3 loop: CASSLEGGAYTDTQYF. CDR3 coding DNA: TGCGCCAGCAGCTTGGAAGGGGGGGCCTACACAGATACGCAGTATTTT.

In this sample, this clone turned up a few times. The chain employs TRBV27 and TRBJ1-1; TRBD1 might be the D (5 bases). The CDR3 length is 14 residues. V dropped 3 bases and J dropped 4 bases, with 12 bases sitting between them. Germline assignment: CDR1 MNHEY and CDR2 SMNVEV (reference sequence). The CDR3 loop is CASSFTGDLTEAFF. The CDR3 region has the DNA TGTGCCAGCAGTTTTACAGGTGATCTCACTGAAGCTTTCTTT.

The sample holds a few counts of this clone. The gene calls are TRBV7-9 and TRBJ2-7; 8 bases map to TRBD1. Germline V gene sequence: CDR1 SEHNR, CDR2 FQNEAQ (reference sequence). The junction had 9 bases not matched to a gene; V was cut back by 5 bases and J by 0 bases. The length of the CDR3 is 16 residues. The DNA for the CDR3 is TGTGCCAGCAGCGGCGGACAGGGAGGCTACTCCTACGAGCAGTACTTC. Its translation is CASSGGQGGYSYEQYF.